These 27 T cell receptor beta chains were sequenced from one sample in a study of shared clonotypes between healthy human individuals. Method: immunoSEQ multiplex PCR; TCRdb's copy keeps in-frame clones and lacks some. The data contain approximately 1,500,000 clones, under 99% of them seen just once; the ten biggest clones take up 0.4% to 0.45%. The sample comprised naive CD4+ T cells sorted from blood. Described subset: CD45RA+ positively selected. These receptors were collected from a man younger than 40 in good health.

The rearrangement uses TRBV7-2 and TRBJ2-7, with D possibly TRBD1 on 5 matching bases. Germline V gene lookup returns CDR1 SGHTA and CDR2 FQGNSA. The CDR3 loop spans 15 amino acids. Trimming stripped 6 bases from V and 5 bases from J, with 20 bases between. The CDR3, as DNA: TGTGCCAGCAGACCGACGTGGGGCCCCGGGCACGAGCAGTACTTC. Its protein is CASRPTWGPGHEQYF.

The chain's CDR3 is CASSRRTGTSGSWAGELFF. Here the CDR3 DNA reads TGTGCCAGCAGCCGCCGAACTGGGACTAGCGGGAGTTGGGCCGGGGAGCTGTTTTTT. The chain joins TRBV4-2 to TRBJ2-2; 14 bases agree with TRBD2. CDR3 length: 19 residues. V lost 4 bases to trimming and J lost 6 bases; unmatched junction nucleotides: 13. The germline gives CDR1 LGHNA, CDR2 YNFKEQ.

The rearrangement uses TRBV6-6 and TRBJ1-4, with 8 bases aligning to TRBD1. CDR3 size: 15 residues. Trimming cost V 5 bases and J 5 bases; bases outside gene matches: 7. Germline V gives CDR1 MNHNY, CDR2 SVGAGI (reference sequence). The CDR3 DNA reads as TGTGCCAGCAGTACCACACAGGGGGGAAATGAAAAACTGTTTTTT. Residues: CASSTTQGGNEKLFF.

The chain couples TRBV7-9 to TRBJ1-5; unclear D gene. V lost 5 bases to trimming and J lost 4 bases, with 6 bases between them. This CDR3 contains 12 residues. Looked up from germline, CDR1 is SEHNR and CDR2 is FQNEAQ (reference sequence). The CDR3: CASSAENQPQHF. In DNA, the CDR3 is TGTGCCAGCAGCGCAGAAAATCAGCCCCAGCATTTT.

The table lists this clone with a count of one. This chain connects TRBV4-3 to TRBJ1-3; 8 bases are a match to TRBD1. V lost 8 bases, J lost 2 bases, and 5 bases stayed unmatched. Germline V gives CDR1 LGHNA, CDR2 YSLEER. The CDR3 totals 14 residues. CDR3 nucleotides: TGCGCCAGCGCTCCGACAGGGGCTGGAAACACCATATATTTT. This gives the protein CASAPTGAGNTIYF.

This clone was detected only once. The rearrangement uses TRBV27 and TRBJ2-1; the D gene is possibly TRBD2 (6 bases). Germline CDR1 reads MNHEY; CDR2 reads SMNVEV (reference sequence). The V end lost 10 bases, the J end lost 5 bases, and 27 bases lay between the germline ends. This CDR3 contains 17 residues. The CDR3 loop is CATTPGVGRLKHNEQFF. The CDR3 region has the DNA TGTGCCACCACCCCGGGGGTAGGCAGGCTGAAACACAATGAGCAGTTCTTC.

The chain carries TRBV5-1 and TRBJ2-1; 9 bases are shared with TRBD2. Trimming at V came to 7 bases and at J to 4 bases, leaving 12 bases not matched to a gene. Germline V lookup: CDR1 SGHRS, CDR2 YFSETQ. The CDR3 spans 16 residues. CDR3 nucleotide sequence: TGCGCCAGCGCAGAAGGCCCTAGCGGGATTTACAATGAGCAGTTCTTC. This gives the protein CASAEGPSGIYNEQFF.

The CDR3 protein is CASSLPSGQGKTTNEKLFF. The CDR3 DNA sequence: TGTGCCAGCAGCTTGCCTTCAGGACAGGGGAAAACAACTAATGAAAAACTGTTTTTT. J is TRBJ1-4 and V is TRBV5-4; TRBD1 matches 9 bases. V shed 1 base and J 0 bases; nucleotides not matched to a gene: 10. CDR1 is SGHNT and CDR2 is YYREEE in the germline V gene (reference sequence). The CDR3 consists of 19 residues.

V usage is TRBV14 and J usage is TRBJ2-7; D not resolved. Germline V gene data show CDR1 as SGHDN and CDR2 as FVKESK. The CDR3 sequence is 13 residues long. Trimming removed 4 bases from V and 3 bases from J, with 10 bases in between. CDR3 sequence: CASSLDKYYEQYF. The CDR3 DNA reads TGTGCCAGCAGCCTCGACAAATACTACGAGCAGTACTTC.

The chain recombines TRBV2 with TRBJ1-4, with D perhaps TRBD1 (5 bases). V shed 4 bases and J shed 14 bases, with 14 bases lying between them. Germline V gives CDR1 SNHLY, CDR2 FYNNEI. The length of the CDR3 is 12 residues. The chain's CDR3 is CASSVTGGGLFF. The DNA for the CDR3 is TGTGCCAGCAGTGTTACCGGGGGAGGGCTGTTTTTT.

The chain uses TRBV11-2 and TRBJ2-1; 13 bases agree with TRBD2. Germline CDR1 SGHAT, CDR2 FQNNGV. The V and J ends lost 8 bases and 6 bases, in that order; junction bases with no gene match: 7. The CDR3 extends over 15 amino acids. DNA for the CDR3: TGTGCCAGCGGAAGACTAGCGGGAGGACCCAATGAGCAGTTCTTC. Amino acids: CASGRLAGGPNEQFF.

This chain links TRBV10-1 with TRBJ2-6; D perhaps matches TRBD2 (5 bases). V was shortened by 3 bases and J by 4 bases, with 10 bases between the two germline ends. CDR1 WNHNN and CDR2 SYGVQD come from the germline V gene (reference sequence). The CDR3 covers 15 residues. CDR3 in amino acids: CASSESLAGANVLTF. The CDR3 DNA is TGCGCCAGCAGTGAATCCCTAGCCGGGGCCAACGTCCTGACTTTC.

This chain links TRBV19 with TRBJ1-1, with D hard to call. The V gene lost 6 bases and the J gene lost 1 base, with 18 bases spanning the gap. Germline lookup yields CDR1 LNHDA and CDR2 SQIVND (reference sequence). The CDR3 has 16 amino acids. The CDR3 nucleotides are TGTGCCAGTAGCGGGTTGGCGGGGTTAGGGAACACTGAAGCTTTCTTT. Its translation: CASSGLAGLGNTEAFF.

V usage is TRBV25-1 and J usage is TRBJ2-7, with D possibly TRBD2 on 6 matching bases. The germline V gene encodes CDR1 MGHDK and CDR2 SYGVNS. The CDR3 is made up of 11 amino acids. Trimming stripped 8 bases from V and 5 bases from J, with 10 bases between. Written as DNA, the CDR3 is TGTGCCAGCGGGAGGTTCAACGAGCAGTACTTC. Residues: CASGRFNEQYF.

Note on this clone: At the DNA level, this CDR3 is encoded by other sequences in the same sample as well. The genes are TRBV5-1 and TRBJ2-7; perhaps TRBD2 as D (5 bases). Germline V CDR1 and CDR2: SGHRS, YFSETQ. The CDR3 is made up of 12 amino acids. V shed 1 base and J shed 6 bases, with 8 bases lying between them. The CDR3 DNA reads TGCGCCAGCAGCTTGAGAGGGCTCGAGCAGTACTTC. Translated: CASSLRGLEQYF.

The V gene is TRBV28, the J gene TRBJ1-5; possibly TRBD1 for D (6 bases). This CDR3 spans 13 amino acids. Trimming left V 10 bases short and J 2 bases short, with 12 bases between. In germline, CDR1 is MDHEN, CDR2 SYDVKM. The CDR3 loop reads CATAGVRNQPQHF. In nucleotides, the CDR3 is TGTGCCACCGCAGGGGTACGCAATCAGCCCCAGCATTTT.

CDR3 sequence (DNA): TGTGCCAGCTCTAGCGGTTTCTACAATGAGCAGTTCTTC. Its protein is CASSSGFYNEQFF. The V gene is TRBV7-9, the J gene TRBJ2-1, with 7 bases fitting TRBD2. This CDR3 has 13 residues. V gave up 8 bases and J gave up 3 bases; unmatched junction bases: 4. Looked up from germline, CDR1 is SEHNR and CDR2 is FQNEAQ (reference sequence).

The chain is built from TRBV2 and TRBJ1-2; the D gene is possibly TRBD1 (6 bases). V was cut by 7 bases and J by 2 bases, with 11 bases left in between. CDR1 and CDR2 from the germline V gene are SNHLY and FYNNEI. The CDR3 spans 13 residues. Written as DNA, the CDR3 is TGTGCCAGCACCGGGGGCACGAACTATGGCTACACCTTC. This translates into CASTGGTNYGYTF. Using reference TRBV2 and TRBJ1-2 for the parts outside the CDR3, the full variable domain is EPEVTQTPSHQVTQMGQEVILRCVPISNHLYFYWYRQILGQKVEFLVSFYNNEISEKSEIFDDQFSVERPDGSNFTLKIRSTKLEDSAMYFCASTGGTNYGYTFGSGTRLTVV.

This chain joins TRBV21-1 and TRBJ2-2; the table names TRBD2, a call not compared with the DNA. TRBV21-1 is a listed pseudogene. The CDR3 runs 16 residues. For the CDR3, the DNA is TGTGCCAGCAGCCTACGGGGGGAGACGGTCACCGGGGAGCTGTTTTTT. As protein: CASSLRGETVTGELFF.

The genes are TRBV4-1 and TRBJ2-5; D unclear. The CDR3 contains 14 residues. V was trimmed by 0 bases and J by 5 bases, leaving 10 bases between them. Per the germline V gene, CDR1 is MGHRA and CDR2 is YSYEKL. CDR3 nucleotides: TGCGCCAGCAGCCAAGATGGCCTCGGCGAGACCCAGTACTTC. Encoded protein: CASSQDGLGETQYF.

For this clone: One end of the junction does not line up with germline, which may come from a read error. The sample holds other DNA sequences that translate to the same CDR3. The V gene is TRBV5-1, the J gene TRBJ2-5; D gene uncertain. The CDR3 has 13 residues. Germline lookup yields CDR1 SGHRS and CDR2 YFSETQ. The CDR3 DNA reads TGCGCCAGCAGTTTGGACCTAGGGGAGACCCAGTACTTC. Protein: CASSLDLGETQYF.

The rearrangement links TRBV28 to TRBJ1-5; no clear D gene. The CDR3 is made up of 16 amino acids. Between the trimmed V and J ends, which lost 1 base and 0 bases, there was a span of 10 bases. The germline V gene has CDR1 MDHEN and CDR2 SYDVKM. As DNA, the CDR3 is TGTGCCAGCAGTTTATTCCGGGAATATAGCAATCAGCCCCAGCATTTT. The encoded protein is CASSLFREYSNQPQHF.

The rearrangement links TRBV4-1 to TRBJ2-7, with TRBD1 identical over 7 bases. CDR3 length: 13 residues. The germline CDR1 and CDR2 sequences are MGHRA and YSYEKL. The junction had 6 bases not matched to a gene; V was cut back by 4 bases and J by 6 bases. The CDR3 loop is CASSPPGGAEQYF. The CDR3 region has the DNA TGCGCCAGCAGCCCGCCAGGGGGAGCCGAGCAGTACTTC.

This chain joins TRBV2 and TRBJ1-5; possibly TRBD1 for D (6 bases). The V gene lost 6 bases and the J gene lost 3 bases, with 9 bases spanning the gap. Germline lookup yields CDR1 SNHLY and CDR2 FYNNEI. The CDR3 is 13 amino acids. In DNA form, the CDR3 reads TGTGCCAGCAGGGGGGACAACAATCAGCCCCAGCATTTT. Its protein is CASRGDNNQPQHF. The full variable domain, rest sourced from reference TRBV2 and TRBJ1-5, is EPEVTQTPSHQVTQMGQEVILRCVPISNHLYFYWYRQILGQKVEFLVSFYNNEISEKSEIFDDQFSVERPDGSNFTLKIRSTKLEDSAMYFCASRGDNNQPQHFGDGTRLSIL.

This clone was picked up one time. This chain links TRBV18 with TRBJ1-1, with D perhaps matching TRBD1 (5 bases). This CDR3 has 12 residues. Germline V gene lookup returns CDR1 KGHSH and CDR2 LQKENI. V shed 4 bases and J shed 7 bases, with 10 bases lying between them. CDR3 sequence reads: CASSHPQGEAFF. In nucleotides, the CDR3 is TGTGCCAGCTCACACCCCCAGGGTGAAGCTTTCTTT.

The gene calls are TRBV4-3 and TRBJ2-7; TRBD1 might be the D (6 bases). The CDR3 length is 14 residues. Germline assignment: CDR1 LGHNA and CDR2 YSLEER. Trimming left V 2 bases short and J 7 bases short, with 15 bases between. The CDR3 region has the DNA TGCGCCAGCAGCCAAACCGACAGGTCTCGAGAGCAGTACTTC. Translated: CASSQTDRSREQYF.

Worth noting for this clone: This specimen includes other DNA sequences encoding the same CDR3. V usage is TRBV5-6 and J usage is TRBJ2-1; no definite D call. This CDR3 comprises 13 residues. Between the trimmed V and J ends, which lost 0 bases and 4 bases, there was a span of 5 bases. Germline lookup yields CDR1 SGHDT and CDR2 YYEEEE. CDR3 sequence: CASSLVGYNEQFF. The CDR3 nucleotides are TGTGCCAGCAGCTTGGTCGGATACAATGAGCAGTTCTTC.